This passage covers 23 T cell receptor beta chains from one sample sequenced in a study of PD-1 blockade in classical Hodgkin lymphoma. Indicated time point: cycle 4 day 1 (C4D1), after less than 7 weeks of nivolumab. Every patient was affected by relapse after autologous stem cell transplantation, while exposure to brentuximab vedotin was not uniform. Libraries were prepared by immunoSEQ multiplex PCR; TCRdb keeps only in-frame clonotypes and omits some of them. This table has 64,000 or so clones, more than 90% appearing once. The sample was peripheral blood mononuclear cells (PBMCs), taken before the fourth cycle of nivolumab. The receptors were sampled from a human donor with classical Hodgkin lymphoma.

This clone is a singleton in its sample. The genes are TRBV7-8 and TRBJ2-7, with 13 bases lining up with TRBD2. The junction had 11 bases not matched to a gene; V was cut back by 7 bases and J by 5 bases. Looked up from germline, CDR1 is SGHVS and CDR2 is FQNEAQ. This CDR3 comprises 16 residues. The CDR3 DNA reads as TGTGCCAGCACCCACCGGGGGGGGACTAGCGGGAACGAGCAGTACTTC. Its protein product is CASTHRGGTSGNEQYF.

The rearrangement links TRBV5-1 to TRBJ1-6; D is uncertain. V shed 4 bases and J shed 6 bases, with 11 bases lying between them. The CDR3 is made up of 14 amino acids. Germline V lookup: CDR1 SGHRS, CDR2 YFSETQ. CDR3 sequence: CASSLQDLNSPLHF. In DNA, the CDR3 is TGCGCCAGCAGCCTACAAGACCTTAATTCACCCCTCCACTTT.

In nucleotides, the CDR3 is TGCGCCAGCAGCTTGTCCGTAGACTCTCCTCAGCAGTTCTTC. Its translation is CASSLSVDSPQQFF. The chain combines TRBV5-1 with TRBJ2-1; no clear D. Germline CDR1 reads SGHRS; CDR2 reads YFSETQ. The CDR3 runs to 14 residues. V was pared by 1 base and J by 11 bases, with 16 bases between. Using reference TRBV5-1 and TRBJ2-1 for the parts outside the CDR3, the full variable domain is KAGVTQTPRYLIKTRGQQVTLSCSPISGHRSVSWYQQTPGQGLQFLFEYFSETQRNKGNFPGRFSGRQFSNSRSEMNVSTLELGDSALYLCASSLSVDSPQQFFGPGTRLTVL.

The chain joins TRBV7-6 to TRBJ2-7; TRBD1 is a possible D gene (6 bases). Germline CDR1 reads SGHVS; CDR2 reads FNYEAQ. Trimming took off 5 bases at V and 4 bases at J, with 9 bases between the two ends. CDR3 length: 12 amino acids. CDR3 loop: CASSEQGYEQYF. The CDR3 nucleotides read TGTGCCAGCAGCGAACAGGGATACGAGCAGTACTTC.

This clone was counted once. V is TRBV6-1 and J is TRBJ2-4; 8 bases agree with TRBD1. The CDR3 sequence is 13 residues long. Germline assignment: CDR1 MNHNS and CDR2 SASEGT. Trimming removed 8 bases from V and 8 bases from J; junction bases left unmatched: 8. The CDR3: CASRGQGADIQYF. CDR3 sequence (DNA): TGTGCCAGCCGAGGGCAGGGGGCCGACATTCAGTACTTC.

This chain links TRBV10-3 with TRBJ2-3; D gene uncertain. From germline, CDR1 is ENHRY and CDR2 SYGVKD. The CDR3 contains 13 residues. V was shortened by 0 bases and J by 6 bases, with 7 bases between the two germline ends. As DNA, the CDR3 is TGTGCCATCAGTGAGTCCCCCTCGGATACGCAGTATTTT. Protein product: CAISESPSDTQYF.

CDR3 region: CASSDTNQPQHF. In nucleotides, the CDR3 is TGTGCCAGCTCCGACACCAATCAGCCCCAGCATTTT. The chain has TRBV18 and TRBJ1-5; D is uncertain. Trimming stripped 6 bases from V and 3 bases from J, with 6 bases between. Germline V lookup: CDR1 KGHSH, CDR2 LQKENI. CDR3 size: 12 residues.

This rearrangement joins TRBV6-5 to TRBJ1-1, with D possibly being TRBD1 (5 bases). The germline gives CDR1 MNHEY, CDR2 SVGAGI. The CDR3 covers 13 residues. Trimming took off 10 bases at V and 2 bases at J, with 14 bases between the two ends. The CDR3 spells CATLDRLNTEAFF. The CDR3 DNA is TGTGCCACCTTAGACAGACTAAACACTGAAGCTTTCTTT.

This chain connects TRBV9 to TRBJ2-1, with a weak D call TRBD2 (5 bases). CDR3 length equals 17 residues. V was trimmed by 4 bases and J by 0 bases, leaving 17 bases between them. In germline, CDR1 is SGDLS, CDR2 YYNGEE. The CDR3 here is CASSSHGGASSYNEQFF. The CDR3 DNA reads as TGTGCCAGCAGCTCCCACGGAGGCGCAAGCTCCTACAATGAGCAGTTCTTC.

The chain combines TRBV5-8 with TRBJ2-1; D is unresolved. The CDR3 contains 16 residues. V gave up 3 bases and J gave up 3 bases, with 16 bases separating them. Germline lookup yields CDR1 SGHTS and CDR2 YDEGEE. The CDR3: CASSSFTTWVYNEQFF. DNA for the CDR3: TGTGCCAGCAGCTCATTTACTACCTGGGTCTACAATGAGCAGTTCTTC.

The V gene is TRBV7-3, the J gene TRBJ2-7; 10 nucleotides agree with TRBD1. The CDR3 spans 15 residues. Per the germline V gene, CDR1 is SGHTA and CDR2 is FQGTGA. V gave up 5 bases and J gave up 7 bases; unmatched junction bases: 11. The CDR3 sequence is CASSPRTGGFGEQYF. The CDR3 coding sequence is TGTGCCAGCAGCCCCCGGACAGGGGGGTTCGGGGAGCAGTACTTC. The full variable domain, its missing parts supplied by reference TRBV7-3 and TRBJ2-7, is GAGVSQTPSNKVTEKGKYVELRCDPISGHTALYWYRQSLGQGPEFLIYFQGTGAADDSGLPNDRFFAVRPEGSVSTLKIQRTERGDSAVYLCASSPRTGGFGEQYFGPGTRLTVT.

The chain combines TRBV6-1 with TRBJ2-7; 7 nucleotides agree with TRBD2. This CDR3 has 15 residues. CDR1 and CDR2 from the germline V gene are MNHNS and SASEGT. J gave up 5 bases and V 2 bases, and 9 bases lay outside the gene matches. In nucleotides, the CDR3 is TGTGCCAGCAGTGAAACGGGAGGCCTGGGGAACGAGCAGTACTTC. Translation: CASSETGGLGNEQYF.

The chain recombines TRBV28 with TRBJ2-7, with unresolved D. The CDR3 covers 14 residues. Germline values: CDR1 MDHEN, CDR2 SYDVKM. Trimming removed 3 bases at V and 4 bases at J, with 13 bases between. The CDR3 region has the DNA TGTGCCAGCAGTTTCACTCCCCTCGATTACGAGCAGTACTTC. Residues: CASSFTPLDYEQYF. Full variable domain (remainder filled in from reference TRBV28 and TRBJ2-7): DVKVTQSSRYLVKRTGEKVFLECVQDMDHENMFWYRQDPGLGLRLIYFSYDVKMKEKGDIPEGYSVSREKKERFSLILESASTNQTSMYLCASSFTPLDYEQYFGPGTRLTVT.

The gene calls are TRBV6-5 and TRBJ2-7; D may be TRBD1 (6 bases). Germline V gives CDR1 MNHEY, CDR2 SVGAGI. The CDR3 is 15 amino acids. Trimming cost V 4 bases and J 2 bases, with 15 bases left between them. CDR3 DNA sequence: TGTGCCAGCAGTTTAGGGACACTAGGTACCTACGAGCAGTACTTC. Translation gives CASSLGTLGTYEQYF.

This sequence joins TRBV2 and TRBJ2-1, with TRBD1 as a possible D gene (6 bases). The ends were cut back, 7 bases at V and 15 bases at J, with 13 bases in the middle. This CDR3 region has 10 residues. Germline-derived CDR1 and CDR2 are SNHLY and FYNNEI. The CDR3 nucleotides read TGTGCCAGCATGGGGGCGAGCCTGTTCTTC. Its translation: CASMGASLFF.

The chain is built from TRBV5-1 and TRBJ2-7; 8 bases fit TRBD2. This CDR3 has 17 residues. Looked up from germline, CDR1 is SGHRS and CDR2 is YFSETQ. Trimming at V came to 0 bases and at J to 3 bases, leaving 11 bases not matched to a gene. This chain's CDR3 is CASSLGSPTSAHYEQYF. The DNA of the CDR3 is TGCGCCAGCAGCTTGGGTTCACCGACTAGCGCACACTACGAGCAGTACTTC.

This clone was observed a few times. V gene TRBV10-1 combines with J gene TRBJ2-7; the D is unclear. Germline V gene data show CDR1 as WNHNN and CDR2 as SYGVQD (reference sequence). The V end was cut by 3 bases, the J end by 0 bases, with 6 bases between. The CDR3 consists of 13 residues. CDR3: CASSDKGSYEQYF. The CDR3 nucleotides read TGCGCCAGCAGTGATAAAGGCTCCTACGAGCAGTACTTC.

This chain joins TRBV29-1 and TRBJ2-5, with TRBD2 matching over 7 bases. CDR1 SQVTM and CDR2 ANQGSEA come from the germline V gene. The CDR3 loop spans 17 amino acids. V dropped 4 bases and J dropped 0; count of bases not matched to a gene: 14. The CDR3 nucleotides read TGCAGCGTTGGGGTCTTTGGGACTATACAATACCAAGAGACCCAGTACTTC. Its protein product is CSVGVFGTIQYQETQYF.

V and J are TRBV27 and TRBJ2-7, with 7 bases that match TRBD1. Trimming cost V 6 bases and J 2 bases; bases outside gene matches: 4. The CDR3 runs 13 residues. Germline V gives CDR1 MNHEY, CDR2 SMNVEV (reference sequence). The CDR3 nucleotides read TGTGCCAGCAGCCCGGACAGGACCTACGAGCAGTACTTC. Protein sequence: CASSPDRTYEQYF.

This chain links TRBV27 with TRBJ2-1, with 13 nucleotides matching TRBD2. With V trimmed by 5 bases and J by 5 bases, 21 bases remained unmatched. Germline CDR1 reads MNHEY; CDR2 reads SMNVEV (reference sequence). The CDR3 is 21 amino acids. The CDR3 DNA is TGTGCCAGCAGTATCGCCCCAGGGTTCGGGACTAGCGGGATTCTTGACAATGAGCAGTTCTTC. Protein: CASSIAPGFGTSGILDNEQFF.

The rearrangement joins TRBV6-6 to TRBJ2-1; 9 nucleotides match TRBD2. V was pared by 2 bases and J by 9 bases, with 8 bases of the junction left unmatched. From germline, CDR1 is MNHNY and CDR2 SVGAGI (reference sequence). The CDR3 loop spans 15 amino acids. The CDR3: CASSYLGGGAGEQFF. The CDR3 bases are TGTGCCAGCAGTTACCTCGGCGGGGGGGCTGGTGAGCAGTTCTTC.

V and J are TRBV6-6 and TRBJ1-6, with D perhaps matching TRBD1 (6 bases). Germline values: CDR1 MNHNY, CDR2 SVGAGI (reference sequence). The CDR3 sequence is 16 residues long. The V end was cut by 4 bases, the J end by 5 bases, with 15 bases between. CDR3 sequence reads: CASSSGGRANNSPLHF. As DNA, the CDR3 is TGTGCCAGCAGTTCGGGGGGGCGCGCCAATAATTCACCCCTCCACTTT.

V gene TRBV19 combines with J gene TRBJ2-6; D is uncertain. The CDR3 has 16 amino acids. V was pared by 1 base and J by 4 bases, with 11 bases between. Germline V lookup: CDR1 LNHDA, CDR2 SQIVND (reference sequence). CDR3: CASSIVPGAGANVLTF. The CDR3 DNA sequence: TGTGCCAGTAGTATAGTGCCGGGCGCCGGGGCCAACGTCCTGACTTTC.